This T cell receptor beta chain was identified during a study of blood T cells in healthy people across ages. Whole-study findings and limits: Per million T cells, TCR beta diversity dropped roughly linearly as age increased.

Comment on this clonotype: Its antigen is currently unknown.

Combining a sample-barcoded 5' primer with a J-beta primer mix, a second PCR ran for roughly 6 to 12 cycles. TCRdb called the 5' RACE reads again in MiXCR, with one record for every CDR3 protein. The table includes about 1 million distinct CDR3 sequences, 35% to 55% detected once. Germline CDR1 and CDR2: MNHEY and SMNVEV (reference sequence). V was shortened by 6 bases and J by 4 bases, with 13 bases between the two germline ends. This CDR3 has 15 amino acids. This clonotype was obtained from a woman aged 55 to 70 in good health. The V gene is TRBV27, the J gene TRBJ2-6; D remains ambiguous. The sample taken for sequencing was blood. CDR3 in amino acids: CASSPGIPGANVLTF. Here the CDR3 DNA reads TGTGCCAGCAGCCCCGGCATCCCCGGGGCCAACGTCCTGACTTTC.